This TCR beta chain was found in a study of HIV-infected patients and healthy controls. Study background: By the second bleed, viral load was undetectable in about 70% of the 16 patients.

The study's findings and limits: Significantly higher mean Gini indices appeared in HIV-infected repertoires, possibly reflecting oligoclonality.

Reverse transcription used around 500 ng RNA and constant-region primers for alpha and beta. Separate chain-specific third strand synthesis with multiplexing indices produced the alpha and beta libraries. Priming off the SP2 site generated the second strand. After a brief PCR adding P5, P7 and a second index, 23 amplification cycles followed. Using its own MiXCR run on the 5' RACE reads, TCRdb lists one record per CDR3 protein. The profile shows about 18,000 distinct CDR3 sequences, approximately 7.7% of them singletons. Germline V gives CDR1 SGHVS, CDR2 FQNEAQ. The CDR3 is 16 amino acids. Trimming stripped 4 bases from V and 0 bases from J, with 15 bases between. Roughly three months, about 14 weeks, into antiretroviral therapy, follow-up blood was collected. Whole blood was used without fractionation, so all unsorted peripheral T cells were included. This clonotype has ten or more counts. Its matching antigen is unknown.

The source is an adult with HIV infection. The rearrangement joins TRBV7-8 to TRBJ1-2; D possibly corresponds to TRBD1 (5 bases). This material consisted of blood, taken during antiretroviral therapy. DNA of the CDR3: TGTGCCAGCAGCTACACCGAGAGGGGTGCTAACTATGGCTACACCTTC. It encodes CASSYTERGANYGYTF.